This T cell receptor (beta chain) was sequenced for a study of shared clonotypes between healthy human individuals. Study-wide points: The study generally estimated greater richness for naive than memory subsets.

A word on this clone: As yet, its antigen is unknown.

The method was immunoSEQ multiplex PCR; TCRdb's version includes in-frame clones alone and lacks a portion of them. The sample has about 710,000 clones; 73% are singletons. This CDR3 is 12 amino acids long. Trimming cost V 6 bases and J 0 bases, with 6 bases left between them. CDR1 and CDR2 from the germline V gene are SGHRS and YFSETQ. HIV-negative, healthy adults without recent acute infections or vaccinations were the donors. Every donor was a Caucasian adult from Nashville, Tennessee. The authors divided CD4+ cells into CD45RA+ naive and CD45RA-negative memory subsets. Sequences were obtained from memory CD4+ T cells sorted from blood. Subset meaning: CD45RA-negative fraction. The chain has TRBV5-1 and TRBJ2-5, with D unresolved. This sequence originates from a woman under 40 in good health. CDR3: CASKENQETQYF. The CDR3 DNA sequence: TGCGCCAGCAAGGAGAACCAAGAGACCCAGTACTTC.